Described below is a single TCR beta chain sequence and its context. Its target is not known. This specimen belongs to a study of cytomegalovirus exposure and HLA in healthy donors. Overall study results and limits: An ancestry cluster, one associated with Asian ancestry, reportedly showed fewer N-insertions than the approximately 670-donor mean in a later analysis. Most CMV-associated TCR beta chains were later found to appear HLA-restricted. Across donors, most TCRs were seen rarely, yet some public ones were widespread.

CDR1 SEHNR and CDR2 FQNEAQ come from the germline V gene (reference sequence). The CDR3 loop spans 15 amino acids. Deletions cut 5 bases from V and 0 bases from J, with 11 bases between. Primers: 60 Vbeta forward and 13 Jbeta reverse. Clones were sequenced by immunoSEQ multiplex PCR, and TCRdb holds only the in-frame ones, with some missing. Its table lists approximately 150,000 clones. This chain connects TRBV7-9 to TRBJ2-1, with unresolved D. The TCR comes from a middle-aged woman in good health and CMV-seronegative. Sequences were obtained from PBMCs. The CDR3 DNA sequence: TGTGCCAGCAGCCTCCCGAGATTCTCCTACAATGAGCAGTTCTTC. Amino acid sequence: CASSLPRFSYNEQFF.